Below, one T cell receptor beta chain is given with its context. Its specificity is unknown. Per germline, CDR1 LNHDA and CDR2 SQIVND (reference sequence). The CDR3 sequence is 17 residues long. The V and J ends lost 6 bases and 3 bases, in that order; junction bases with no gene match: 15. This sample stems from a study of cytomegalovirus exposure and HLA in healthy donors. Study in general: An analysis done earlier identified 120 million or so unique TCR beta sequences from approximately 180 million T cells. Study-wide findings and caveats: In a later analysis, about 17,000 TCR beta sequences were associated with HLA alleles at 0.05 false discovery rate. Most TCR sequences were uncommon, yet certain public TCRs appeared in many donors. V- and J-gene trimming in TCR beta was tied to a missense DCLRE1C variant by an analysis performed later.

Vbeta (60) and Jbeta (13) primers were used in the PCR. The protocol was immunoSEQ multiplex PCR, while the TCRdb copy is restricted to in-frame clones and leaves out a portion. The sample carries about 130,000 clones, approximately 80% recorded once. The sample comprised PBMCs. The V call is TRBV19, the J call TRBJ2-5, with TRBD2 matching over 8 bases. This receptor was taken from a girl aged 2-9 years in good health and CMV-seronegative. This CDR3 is CASSLGGLAGLKETQYF. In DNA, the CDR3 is TGTGCCAGTAGCCTAGGAGGGCTAGCGGGTTTAAAAGAGACCCAGTACTTC.